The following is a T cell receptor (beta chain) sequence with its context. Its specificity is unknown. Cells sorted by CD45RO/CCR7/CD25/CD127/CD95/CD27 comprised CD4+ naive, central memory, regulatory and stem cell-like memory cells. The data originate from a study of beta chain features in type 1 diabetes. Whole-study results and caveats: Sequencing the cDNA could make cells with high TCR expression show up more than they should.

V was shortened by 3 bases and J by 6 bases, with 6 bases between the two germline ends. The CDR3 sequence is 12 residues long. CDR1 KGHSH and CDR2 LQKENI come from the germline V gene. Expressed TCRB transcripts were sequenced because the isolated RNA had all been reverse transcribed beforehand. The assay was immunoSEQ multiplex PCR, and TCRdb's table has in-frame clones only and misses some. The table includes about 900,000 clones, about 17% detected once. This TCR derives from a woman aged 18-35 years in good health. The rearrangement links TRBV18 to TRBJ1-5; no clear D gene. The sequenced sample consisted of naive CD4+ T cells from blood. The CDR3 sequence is CASSPPGQPQHF. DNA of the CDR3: TGTGCCAGCTCACCTCCGGGTCAGCCCCAGCATTTT.